This T cell receptor (beta chain) stems from a study of blood T cells in healthy people across ages. V lost 3 bases and J lost 3; bases outside the gene matches: 13. From germline, CDR1 is SGHTA and CDR2 FQGNSA. This CDR3 region has 18 residues. This clonotype showed up just a few times. Its antigen is not identified. A second PCR of roughly 7 to 11 cycles used a sample-barcoded 5' primer and a J-beta primer mix. TCRdb ran MiXCR on the 5' RACE reads and lists one entry per CDR3 protein. The sample has around 1,800,000 distinct CDR3 sequences, 39% seen once. Notes on the study in general: Changes in expanded clonotypes were possibly confounded, as the CMV status of donors was unknown.

Sequencing input: blood. The chain joins TRBV7-2 to TRBJ2-3; 9 bases are shared with TRBD2. The sequence was obtained from a human donor in good health. CDR3 coding DNA: TGTGCCAGCAGCTTCAAATCTACGAGACTAGCGGAGACAGATACGCAGTATTTT. It encodes CASSFKSTRLAETDTQYF.